The clone carrying this T cell receptor (beta chain) occurred a few times. Its target is not known. This sample is drawn from a study of cytomegalovirus exposure and HLA in healthy donors. The study's findings and limits: Specificity of a few CMV-associated chains for CMV antigens was verified in vitro. Highest at DRB1 and lowest at HLA-C, TCR association rates differed among HLA loci in a later analysis.

PCR was performed using 60 Vbeta and 13 Jbeta primers. Produced via immunoSEQ multiplex PCR; TCRdb's table is partial and in-frame only. The table records under 130,000 clones, 70% to 85% of them present only once. From germline, CDR1 is SGDLS and CDR2 YYNGEE. The CDR3 runs 16 residues. The V end was cut by 0 bases, the J end by 3 bases, with 15 bases between. The source of this sequence is a woman in her forties in good health and CMV-seronegative. Sequenced: PBMCs. The chain couples TRBV9 to TRBJ2-5; D remains unclear. This chain's CDR3 is CASSVAITGGEETQYF. The DNA of the CDR3 is TGTGCCAGCAGCGTAGCAATAACGGGTGGAGAAGAGACCCAGTACTTC. The full variable domain, in which reference TRBV9 and TRBJ2-5 provide the parts outside the CDR3, is DSGVTQTPKHLITATGQRVTLRCSPRSGDLSVYWYQQSLDQGLQFLIQYYNGEERAKGNILERFSAQQFPDLHSELNLSSLELGDSALYFCASSVAITGGEETQYFGPGTRLLVL.